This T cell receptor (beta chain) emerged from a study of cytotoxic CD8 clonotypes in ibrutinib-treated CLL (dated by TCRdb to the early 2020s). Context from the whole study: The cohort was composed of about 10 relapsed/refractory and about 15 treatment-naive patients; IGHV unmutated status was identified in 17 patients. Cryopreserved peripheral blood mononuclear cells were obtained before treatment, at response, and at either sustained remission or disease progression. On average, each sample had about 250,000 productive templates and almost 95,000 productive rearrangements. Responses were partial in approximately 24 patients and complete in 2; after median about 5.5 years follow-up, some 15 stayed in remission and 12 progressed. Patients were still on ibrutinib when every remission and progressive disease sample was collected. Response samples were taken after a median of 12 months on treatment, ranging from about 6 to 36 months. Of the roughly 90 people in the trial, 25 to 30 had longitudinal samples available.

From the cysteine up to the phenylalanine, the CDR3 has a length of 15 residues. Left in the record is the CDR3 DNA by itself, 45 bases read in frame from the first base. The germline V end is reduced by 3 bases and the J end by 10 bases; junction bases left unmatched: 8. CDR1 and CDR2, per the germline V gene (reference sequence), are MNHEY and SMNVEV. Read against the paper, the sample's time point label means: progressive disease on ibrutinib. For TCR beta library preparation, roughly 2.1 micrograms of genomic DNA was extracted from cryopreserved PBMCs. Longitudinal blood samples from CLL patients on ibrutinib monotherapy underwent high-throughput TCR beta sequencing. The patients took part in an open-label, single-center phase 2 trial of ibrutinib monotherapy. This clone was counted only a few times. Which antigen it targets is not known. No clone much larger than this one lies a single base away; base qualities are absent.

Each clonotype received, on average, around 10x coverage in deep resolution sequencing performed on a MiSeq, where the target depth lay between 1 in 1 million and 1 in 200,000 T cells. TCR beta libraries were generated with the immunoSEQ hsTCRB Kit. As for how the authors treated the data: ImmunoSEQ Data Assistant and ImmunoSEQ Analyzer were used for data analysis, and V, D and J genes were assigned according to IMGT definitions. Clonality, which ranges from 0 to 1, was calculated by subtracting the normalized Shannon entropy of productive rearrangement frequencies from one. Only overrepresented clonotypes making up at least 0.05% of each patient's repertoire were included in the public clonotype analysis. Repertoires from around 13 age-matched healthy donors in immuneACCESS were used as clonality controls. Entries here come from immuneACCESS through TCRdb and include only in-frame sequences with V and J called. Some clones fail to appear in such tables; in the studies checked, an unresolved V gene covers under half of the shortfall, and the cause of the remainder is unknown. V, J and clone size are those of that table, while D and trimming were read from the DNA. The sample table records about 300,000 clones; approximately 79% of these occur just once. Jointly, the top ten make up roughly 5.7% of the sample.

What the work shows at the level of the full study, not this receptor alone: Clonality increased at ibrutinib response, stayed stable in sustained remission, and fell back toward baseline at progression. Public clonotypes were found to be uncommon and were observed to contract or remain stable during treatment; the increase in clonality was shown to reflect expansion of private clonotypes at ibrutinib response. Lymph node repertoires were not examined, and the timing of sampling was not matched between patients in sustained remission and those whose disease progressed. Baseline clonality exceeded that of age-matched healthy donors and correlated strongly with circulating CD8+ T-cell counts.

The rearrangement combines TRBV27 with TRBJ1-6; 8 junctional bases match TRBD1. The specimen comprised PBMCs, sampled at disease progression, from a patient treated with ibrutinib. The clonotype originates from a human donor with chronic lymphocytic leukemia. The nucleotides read TGTGCCAGCAGTTTCAGGACAGGGTTGGGGTCACCCCTCCACTTT. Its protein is CASSFRTGLGSPLHF.